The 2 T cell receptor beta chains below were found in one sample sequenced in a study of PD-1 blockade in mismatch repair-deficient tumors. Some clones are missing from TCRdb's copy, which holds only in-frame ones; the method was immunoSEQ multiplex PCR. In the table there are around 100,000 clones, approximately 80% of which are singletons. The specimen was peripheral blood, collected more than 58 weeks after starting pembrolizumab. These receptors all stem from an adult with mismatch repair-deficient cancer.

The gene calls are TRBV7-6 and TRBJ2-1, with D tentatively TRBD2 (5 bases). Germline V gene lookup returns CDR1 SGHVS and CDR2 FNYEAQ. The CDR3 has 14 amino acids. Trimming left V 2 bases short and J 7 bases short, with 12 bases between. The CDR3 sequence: CASSLPGFFNEQFF. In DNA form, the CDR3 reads TGTGCCAGCAGCTTACCGGGATTTTTTAATGAGCAGTTCTTC. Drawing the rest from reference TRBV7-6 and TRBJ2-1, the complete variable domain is GAGVSQSPRYKVTKRGQDVALRCDPISGHVSLYWYRQALGQGPEFLTYFNYEAQQDKSGLPNDRFSAERPEGSISTLTIQRTEQRDSAMYRCASSLPGFFNEQFFGPGTRLTVL.

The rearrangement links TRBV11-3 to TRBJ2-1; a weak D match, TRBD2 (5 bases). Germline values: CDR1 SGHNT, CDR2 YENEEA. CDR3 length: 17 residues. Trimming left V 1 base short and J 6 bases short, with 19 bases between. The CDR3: CASSLVRALRAPNEQFF. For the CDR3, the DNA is TGTGCCAGCAGCTTAGTGAGGGCACTTAGGGCGCCCAATGAGCAGTTCTTC.